This T cell receptor beta chain comes out of a study of response to subunit inactivated influenza vaccine. In regard to this clonotype: Its antigen is unknown.

MiXCR was run by TCRdb on the RT-PCR reads, yielding one entry per CDR3 protein. The sample lists almost 600,000 distinct CDR3 sequences; less than 15% were seen once. General study findings and limits: The authors offered the suggestion that each seasonal influenza vaccination recruits few new T cells.

Germline lookup yields CDR1 MGHDK and CDR2 SYGVNS. The CDR3 is made up of 14 amino acids. V lost 5 bases and J lost 9, with 14 bases in between. The source is a man over 45 who received an inactivated influenza vaccine. The chain couples TRBV25-1 to TRBJ1-6; D not certain. Specimen: PBMCs from blood, collected about 13 days after vaccination. The CDR3 sequence: CASSLEVDGSPLHF. The CDR3, as DNA: TGTGCCAGCAGTCTGGAGGTCGATGGTTCACCCCTCCACTTT.